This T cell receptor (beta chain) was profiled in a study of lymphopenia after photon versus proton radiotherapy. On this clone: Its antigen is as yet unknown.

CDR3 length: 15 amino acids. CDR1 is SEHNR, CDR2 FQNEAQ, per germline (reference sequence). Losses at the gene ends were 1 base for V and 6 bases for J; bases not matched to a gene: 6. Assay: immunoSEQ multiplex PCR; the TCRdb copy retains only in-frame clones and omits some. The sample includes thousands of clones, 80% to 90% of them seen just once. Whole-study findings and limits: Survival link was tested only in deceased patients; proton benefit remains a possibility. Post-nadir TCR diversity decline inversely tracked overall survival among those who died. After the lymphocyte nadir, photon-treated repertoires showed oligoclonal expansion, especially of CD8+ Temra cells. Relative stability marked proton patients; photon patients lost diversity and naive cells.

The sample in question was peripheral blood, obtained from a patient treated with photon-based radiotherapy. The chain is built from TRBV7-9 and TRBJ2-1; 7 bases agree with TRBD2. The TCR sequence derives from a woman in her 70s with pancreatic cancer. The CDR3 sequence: CASSLGLAEFNEQFF. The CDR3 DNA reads TGTGCCAGCAGCTTAGGTCTAGCGGAGTTCAATGAGCAGTTCTTC. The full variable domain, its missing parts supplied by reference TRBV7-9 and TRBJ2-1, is DTGVSQNPRHKITKRGQNVTFRCDPISEHNRLYWYRQTLGQGPEFLTYFQNEAQLEKSRLLSDRFSAERPKGSFSTLEIQRTEQGDSAMYLCASSLGLAEFNEQFFGPGTRLTVL.